This T cell receptor beta chain was sequenced for a study of blood T cells in healthy people across ages. Study-wide results and limits: Changes seen in expanded clonotypes were possibly confounded by donor CMV status left unknown.

The people who gave samples were healthy Caucasians from Russia, aged about 6 to 100. Isolation of PBMCs gave at least 7 million cells per sample. Then a second PCR, running about 7 to 11 cycles, was carried out with a sample-barcoded 5' primer and a J-beta primer mix. Each CDR3 protein gets one entry after TCRdb re-called the 5' RACE reads with MiXCR. The top ten clones hold around 7.7% of a sample with about 1.7 million distinct CDR3 sequences, 28% of them seen once. About this clonotype: Its antigen is currently unknown.

Input material: blood. This receptor was taken from a woman in her twenties or thirties in good health.

CDR3 DNA sequence: TGCGCCAGCAGCGCCGGGACAGCCTACAATGAGCAGTTCTTC. This gives the protein CASSAGTAYNEQFF. The chain combines TRBV5-1 with TRBJ2-1; 7 bases line up with TRBD1. The CDR3 loop spans 14 amino acids. V was pared by 4 bases and J by 2 bases, with 3 bases of the junction left unmatched. Germline values: CDR1 SGHRS, CDR2 YFSETQ.